Each of the 2 T cell receptor beta chains below was sequenced from the same sample in a study of cytomegalovirus exposure and HLA in healthy donors. Repertoires were generated with immunoSEQ multiplex PCR, while TCRdb's copy carries only in-frame clones and drops some. The sample carries 120,000 or so clones, approximately 89% recorded once. Sequenced sample: PBMCs. Every receptor here comes from a woman under 30 in good health and CMV-seronegative.

The chain employs TRBV13 and TRBJ1-2, with D uncertain. V was shortened by 3 bases and J by 9 bases, with 11 bases between the two germline ends. The CDR3 has 12 residues. CDR1 is PRHDT, CDR2 FYEKMQ, per germline (reference sequence). The CDR3 coding sequence is TGTGCCAGCAGCTTGGGCAGCGGGCGCTACACCTTC. This translates into CASSLGSGRYTF.

This chain links TRBV14 with TRBJ2-7; a weak D match, TRBD2 (6 bases). V was cut by 4 bases and J by 4 bases, with 14 bases left in between. The CDR3 contains 14 residues. Germline CDR1 is SGHDN and CDR2 is FVKESK. As DNA, the CDR3 is TGTGCCAGCAGCCCCCCCGGGAGAAGATACGAGCAGTACTTC. This sequence encodes CASSPPGRRYEQYF.